This T cell receptor (beta chain) was captured in a study of blood T cell repertoires in COVID-19 (TCRdb year 2020). About the full investigation: Collaborator samples came from the United States, Italy and Spain and covered acute and convalescent phases of COVID-19. Subjects who had been exposed to COVID-19, were actively infected with it, or had recovered from it provided the deeply sampled blood TCRbeta repertoires that made up the dataset. Nearly every sample came with metadata listing a de-identified subject ID, COVID-19 status, age in years and sex. The repertoires were released in a freely available public database meant as a resource for research on the immune response to SARS-CoV-2. The prospective study material was composed of cDNA or gDNA derived from T cells, B-cell-depleted T cells, or PBMCs. Where available, HLA class I and class II types were obtained from metadata supplied by the sample provider rather than from assay-based typing. The samples were drawn from the first 160 participants of the ongoing ImmuneRACE study and from over 950 subjects provided by 6 global collaborators.

The immunoSEQ Assay, a bias-controlled multiplex PCR, was used to amplify TCRbeta CDR3 regions from genomic DNA. On the authors' methods: The number of nucleated cells in each sample was estimated by amplification of reference gene primers within the assay. To quantify the absolute abundance of each unique TCRbeta CDR3 rearrangement, sequence reads were collapsed and filtered. For each sample, productive Simpson clonality was calculated as the square root of Simpson's diversity index across productive rearrangements. TCRdb provides this immuneACCESS table in a form limited to in-frame rearrangements. Some clones are lacking; in checked studies, under half of them reflect an unresolved V gene, and why the rest are absent is not known. The DNA gave D and trimming, while V, J and clone size come from that table. In this sample the table shows 150,000 or so clones, over 75% of which occur a single time. The ten top clones hold 9.5% to 12% of the sample.

Remarks on this clone: Its antigen is still unknown. Within one base of it there is no much larger clone, and no base qualities were kept.

Here is what the overall study found, with its caveats: How much clinical and demographic metadata was included differed by source and by participant, and the metadata was provided uncurated.

Participants in the prospective study were enrolled through a virtual design, were aged about 18 to 90 years, and lived in roughly 24 United States geographic areas. In the prospective study, cohorts were assigned on the basis of participant-reported clinical history obtained from a screening survey and a study questionnaire. Recovered participants in ImmuneRACE Cohort 3 were defined as having two consecutive negative NP/OP PCR tests, clearance from a healthcare professional, or resolution of symptoms. In the prospective study, whole blood, serum and a nasopharyngeal or oropharyngeal swab were collected from each participant by mobile phlebotomists. Over a 2-month period, participants in the prospective study had the option of providing additional blood draws and questionnaires. Before DNA extraction, blood samples from the prospective study were shipped at room temperature or frozen. CDR1 and CDR2 are drawn from the germline V gene: SGHTA, FQGNSA. Trimming at the junction amounts to 1 base on V and 5 bases on J, and the germline ends lie 11 bases apart. Including the terminal cysteine and phenylalanine, the CDR3 comprises 15 residues. CDR3 DNA is the only sequence kept; it has 45 bases, read in frame from the first base.

The rearrangement combines TRBV7-2 with TRBJ1-4; TRBD1 is possibly the D segment (6 matching bases). The specimen was PBMCs or T cells enriched from blood (not recorded which). The sequence was obtained from a man in his forties or fifties who had recovered from COVID-19. DNA sequence: TGTGCCAGCAGCTTAGACAGGGAAAGGAATGAAAAACTGTTTTTT. Its product reads: CASSLDRERNEKLFF.